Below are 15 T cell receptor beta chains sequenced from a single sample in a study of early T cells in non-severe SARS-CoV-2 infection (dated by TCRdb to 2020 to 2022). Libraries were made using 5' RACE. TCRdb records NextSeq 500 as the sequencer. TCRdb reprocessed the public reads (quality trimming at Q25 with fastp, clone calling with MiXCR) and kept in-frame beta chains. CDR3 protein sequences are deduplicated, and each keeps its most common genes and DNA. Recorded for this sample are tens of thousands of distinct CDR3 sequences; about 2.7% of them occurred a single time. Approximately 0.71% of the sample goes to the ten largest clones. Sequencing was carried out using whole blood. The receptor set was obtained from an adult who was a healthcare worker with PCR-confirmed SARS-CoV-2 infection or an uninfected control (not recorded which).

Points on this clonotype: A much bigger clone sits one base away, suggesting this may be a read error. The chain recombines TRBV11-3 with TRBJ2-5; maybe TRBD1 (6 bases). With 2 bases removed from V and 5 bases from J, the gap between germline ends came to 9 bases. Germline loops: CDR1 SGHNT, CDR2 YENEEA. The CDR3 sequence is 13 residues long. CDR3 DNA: TGTGCCAGCAGCTTACGCAGGGGTGAGACCCAGTACTTC. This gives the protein CASSLRRGETQYF.

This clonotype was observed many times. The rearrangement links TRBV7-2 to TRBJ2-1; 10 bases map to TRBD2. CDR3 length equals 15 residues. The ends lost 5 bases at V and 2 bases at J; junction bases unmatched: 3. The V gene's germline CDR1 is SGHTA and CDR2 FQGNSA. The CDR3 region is CASSMSGGAYNEQFF. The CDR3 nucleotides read TGTGCCAGCAGCATGAGCGGGGGGGCCTACAATGAGCAGTTCTTC.

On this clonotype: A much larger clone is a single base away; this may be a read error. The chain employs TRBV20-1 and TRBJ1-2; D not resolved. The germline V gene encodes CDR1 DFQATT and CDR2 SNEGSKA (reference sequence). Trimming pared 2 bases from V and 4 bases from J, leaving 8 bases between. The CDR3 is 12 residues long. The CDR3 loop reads CSARPESYGYTF. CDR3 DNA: TGCAGTGCTAGACCCGAATCCTATGGCTACACCTTC.

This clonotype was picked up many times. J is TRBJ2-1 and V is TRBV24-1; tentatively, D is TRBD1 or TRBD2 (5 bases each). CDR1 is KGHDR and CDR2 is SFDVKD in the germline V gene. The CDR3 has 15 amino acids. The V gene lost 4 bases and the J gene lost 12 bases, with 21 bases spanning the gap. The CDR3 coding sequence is TGTGCCACCAGTGAATCCCGGGACGGATACTGTAGGCAGTTCTTC. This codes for CATSESRDGYCRQFF.

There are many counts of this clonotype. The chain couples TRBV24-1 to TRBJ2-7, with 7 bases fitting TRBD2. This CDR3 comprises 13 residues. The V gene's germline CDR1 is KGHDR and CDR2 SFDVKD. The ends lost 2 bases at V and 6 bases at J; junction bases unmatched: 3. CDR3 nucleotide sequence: TGTGCCACCAGTGATTGGGGGGGTGGCGAGCAGTACGTC. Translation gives CATSDWGGGEQYV.

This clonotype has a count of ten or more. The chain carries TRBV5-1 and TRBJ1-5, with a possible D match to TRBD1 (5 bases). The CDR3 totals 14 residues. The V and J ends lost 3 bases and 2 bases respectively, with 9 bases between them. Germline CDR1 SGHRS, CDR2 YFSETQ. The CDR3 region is CASSSDSGNQPQHF. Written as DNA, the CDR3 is TGCGCCAGCAGCTCCGACAGTGGCAATCAGCCCCAGCATTTT.

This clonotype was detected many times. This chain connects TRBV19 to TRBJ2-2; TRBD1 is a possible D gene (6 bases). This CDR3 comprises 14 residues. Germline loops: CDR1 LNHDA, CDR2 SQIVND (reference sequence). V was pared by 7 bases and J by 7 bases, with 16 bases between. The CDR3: CASMGQIWGGELFF. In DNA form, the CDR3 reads TGTGCCAGTATGGGACAAATCTGGGGCGGGGAGCTGTTTTTT.

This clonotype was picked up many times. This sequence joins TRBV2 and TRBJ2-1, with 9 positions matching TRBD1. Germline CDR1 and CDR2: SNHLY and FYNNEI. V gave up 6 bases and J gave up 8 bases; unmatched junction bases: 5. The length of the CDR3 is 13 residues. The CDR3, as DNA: TGTGCCAGCAGGGGGACAGGGAGCGATGAGCAGTTCTTC. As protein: CASRGTGSDEQFF.

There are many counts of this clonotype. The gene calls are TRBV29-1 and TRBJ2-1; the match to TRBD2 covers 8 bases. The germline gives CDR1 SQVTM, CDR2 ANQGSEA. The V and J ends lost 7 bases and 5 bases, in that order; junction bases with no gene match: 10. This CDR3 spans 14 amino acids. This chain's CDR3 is CSANRGGRNNEQFF. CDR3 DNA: TGCAGCGCAAACCGGGGGGGCAGGAACAATGAGCAGTTCTTC.

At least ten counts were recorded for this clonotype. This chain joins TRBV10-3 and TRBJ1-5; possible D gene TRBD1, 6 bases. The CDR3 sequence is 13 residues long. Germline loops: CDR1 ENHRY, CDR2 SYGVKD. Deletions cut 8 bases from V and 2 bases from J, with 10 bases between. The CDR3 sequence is CAIGGSGNQPQHF. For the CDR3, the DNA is TGTGCCATCGGGGGCTCGGGCAATCAGCCCCAGCATTTT.

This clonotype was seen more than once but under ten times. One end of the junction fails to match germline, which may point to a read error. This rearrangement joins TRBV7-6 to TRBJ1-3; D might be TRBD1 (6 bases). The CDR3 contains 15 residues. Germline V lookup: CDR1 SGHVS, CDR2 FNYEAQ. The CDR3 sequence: CASSPGGLSENTIYF. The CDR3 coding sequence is TGTGCCAGCAGCCCCGGGGGGCTATCTGAAAACACCATATATTTT.

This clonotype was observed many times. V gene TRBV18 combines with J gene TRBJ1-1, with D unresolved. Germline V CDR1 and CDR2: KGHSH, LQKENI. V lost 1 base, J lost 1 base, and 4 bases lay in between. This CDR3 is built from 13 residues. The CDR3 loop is CASSPLQNTEAFF. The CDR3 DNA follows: TGTGCCAGCTCACCACTGCAGAACACTGAAGCTTTCTTT.

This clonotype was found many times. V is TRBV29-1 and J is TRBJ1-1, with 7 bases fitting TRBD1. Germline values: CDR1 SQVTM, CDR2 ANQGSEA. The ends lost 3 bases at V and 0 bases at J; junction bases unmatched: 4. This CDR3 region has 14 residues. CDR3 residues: CSVDQGVLNTEAFF. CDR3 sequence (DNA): TGCAGCGTTGATCAGGGGGTTTTGAACACTGAAGCTTTCTTT.

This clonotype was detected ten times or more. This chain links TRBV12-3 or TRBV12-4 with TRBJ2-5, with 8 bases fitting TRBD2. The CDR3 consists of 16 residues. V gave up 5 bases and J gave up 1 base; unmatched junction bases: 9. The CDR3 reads CASSRPGLVTQETQYF. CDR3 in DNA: TGTGCCAGCAGTCGACCGGGACTAGTGACCCAAGAGACCCAGTACTTC.

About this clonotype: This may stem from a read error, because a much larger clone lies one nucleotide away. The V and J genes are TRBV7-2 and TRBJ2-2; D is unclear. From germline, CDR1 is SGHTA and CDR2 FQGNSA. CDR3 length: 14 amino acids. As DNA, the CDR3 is TGTGCCGGCAGCCCGCCAAATCTAACCGGGGAGCTGTTTTTT. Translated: CAGSPPNLTGELFF. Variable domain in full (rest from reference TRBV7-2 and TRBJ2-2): GAGVSQSPSNKVTEKGKDVELRCDPISGHTALYWYRQSLGQGLEFLIYFQGNSAPDKSGLPSDRFSAERTGGSVSTLTIQRTQQEDSAVYLCAGSPPNLTGELFFGEGSRLTVL.